This T cell receptor (beta chain) derives from a study of blood T cell repertoires in COVID-19. The overall study: Material from acute and convalescent COVID-19 was sourced from the United States, Italy and Spain.

Measured with immunoSEQ multiplex PCR; TCRdb has only the in-frame clones, and not every one. Counted here are 180,000 or so clones, around 85% occurring once; the ten biggest clones make up 6.2%. J was trimmed by 0 bases and V by 4 bases; bases with no gene match: 1. Germline V gene lookup returns CDR1 MGHRA and CDR2 YSYEKL. The CDR3 contains 15 residues. Participants spanned ages about 18 to 100 years and resided in roughly 22 US areas. Participant-given clinical history determined each cohort assignment. Cohort 3 donors counted as recovered after two negative PCRs, clearance, or resolved symptoms. Sequencing input: PBMCs or T cells enriched from blood (not recorded which). This clonotype originated in a man in his forties who had recovered from COVID-19. The rearrangement links TRBV4-1 to TRBJ1-1, with 11 bases identical to TRBD1. CDR3: CASSLDRGLNTEAFF. The CDR3 nucleotides read TGCGCCAGCAGCCTGGACAGGGGGCTGAACACTGAAGCTTTCTTT.